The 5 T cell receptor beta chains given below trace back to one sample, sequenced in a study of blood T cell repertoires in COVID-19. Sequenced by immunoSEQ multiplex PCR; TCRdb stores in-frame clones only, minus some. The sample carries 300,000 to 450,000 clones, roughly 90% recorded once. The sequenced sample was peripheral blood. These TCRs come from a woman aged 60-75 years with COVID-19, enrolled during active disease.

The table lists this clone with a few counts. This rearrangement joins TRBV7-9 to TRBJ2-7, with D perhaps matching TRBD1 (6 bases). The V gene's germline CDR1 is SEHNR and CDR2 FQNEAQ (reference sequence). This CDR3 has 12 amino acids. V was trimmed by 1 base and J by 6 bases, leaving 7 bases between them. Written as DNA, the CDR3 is TGTGCCAGCAGCTTAGAAGGGGGCGAGCAGTACTTC. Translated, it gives CASSLEGGEQYF.

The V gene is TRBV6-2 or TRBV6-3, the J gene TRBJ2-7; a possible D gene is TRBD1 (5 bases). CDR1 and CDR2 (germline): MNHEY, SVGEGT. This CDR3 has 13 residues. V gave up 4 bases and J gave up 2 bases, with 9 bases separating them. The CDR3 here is CASSLKGTYEQYF. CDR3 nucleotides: TGTGCCAGCAGTTTGAAGGGGACCTACGAGCAGTACTTC.

This CDR3 is CASSMVAGGPYEQFF. CDR3 in DNA: TGTGCCAGTAGTATGGTAGCGGGGGGGCCATATGAGCAGTTCTTC. The chain recombines TRBV19 with TRBJ2-1, with 11 bases that match TRBD2. CDR3 length equals 15 residues. The trim removed 3 bases at V and 8 bases at J, leaving 6 bases unmatched. The germline V gene has CDR1 LNHDA and CDR2 SQIVND (reference sequence).

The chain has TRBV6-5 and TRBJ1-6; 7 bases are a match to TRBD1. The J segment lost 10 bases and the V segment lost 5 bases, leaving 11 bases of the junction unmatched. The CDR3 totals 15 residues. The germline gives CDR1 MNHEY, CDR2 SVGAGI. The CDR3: CASSPDRVRESPLHF. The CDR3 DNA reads TGTGCCAGCAGTCCTGACAGGGTCCGGGAGTCACCCCTCCACTTT.

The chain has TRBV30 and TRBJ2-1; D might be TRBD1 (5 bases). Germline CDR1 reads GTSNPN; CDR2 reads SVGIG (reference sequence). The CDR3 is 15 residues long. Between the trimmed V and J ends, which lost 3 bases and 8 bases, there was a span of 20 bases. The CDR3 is CAWRPIGHPGDEQFF. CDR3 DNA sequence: TGTGCCTGGAGACCGATCGGACACCCTGGGGATGAGCAGTTCTTC.